This TCR beta chain appears in the sequencing data of a study of blood T cell repertoires in COVID-19. Across the whole study: From the United States, Italy and Spain came samples of acute and convalescent COVID-19. From T cells, B-cell-depleted T cells, or PBMCs came the material, which was cDNA or gDNA.

The CDR3 runs 12 residues. The V end was cut by 2 bases, the J end by 8 bases, with 7 bases between. Germline V gene sequence: CDR1 LGHNA, CDR2 YNFKEQ. In the authors' methods: Amplification of reference gene primers provided the estimated nucleated cell counts. Sequenced by immunoSEQ multiplex PCR; TCRdb stores in-frame clones only, minus some. V and J calls plus clone size are reproduced from that table; the DNA served to infer D and trimming. This sample yields about 150,000 clones, of which around 77% are seen a single time; over 6.5% belongs to the top ten. V and J are TRBV4-2 and TRBJ2-1, with D perhaps matching TRBD2 (5 bases). Sequencing was done on a sample of peripheral blood. The sequence was obtained from a man aged 45-65 years with active or convalescent COVID-19. The CDR3 bases are TGTGCCAGCAGCCAACCGAGGGATGAGCAGTTCTTC. Its protein product is CASSQPRDEQFF.